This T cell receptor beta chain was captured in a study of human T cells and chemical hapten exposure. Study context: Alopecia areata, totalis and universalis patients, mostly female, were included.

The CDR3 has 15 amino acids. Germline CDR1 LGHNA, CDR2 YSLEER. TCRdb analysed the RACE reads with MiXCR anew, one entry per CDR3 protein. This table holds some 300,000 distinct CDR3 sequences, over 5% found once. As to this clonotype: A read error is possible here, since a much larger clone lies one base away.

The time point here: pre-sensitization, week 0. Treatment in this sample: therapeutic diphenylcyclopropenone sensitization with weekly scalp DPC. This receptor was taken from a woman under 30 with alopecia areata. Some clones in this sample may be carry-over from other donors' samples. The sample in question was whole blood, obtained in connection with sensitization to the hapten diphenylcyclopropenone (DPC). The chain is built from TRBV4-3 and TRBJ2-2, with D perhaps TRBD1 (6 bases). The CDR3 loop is CASRQEEGGTGELFF. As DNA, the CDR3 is TGCGCCAGCAGACAAGAGGAAGGGGGCACCGGGGAGCTGTTTTTT.